The 25 T cell receptor beta chains presented below share a single source sample, sequenced in a study of cytotoxic CD8 clonotypes in ibrutinib-treated CLL. The table came from immunoSEQ multiplex PCR; TCRdb's copy has only in-frame clones and leaves some out. The repertoire holds about 92,000 clones, with approximately 71% as singletons. This specimen consisted of PBMCs, obtained after 24 months of ibrutinib treatment. The receptors were sampled from a human donor with chronic lymphocytic leukemia.

J is TRBJ2-3 and V is TRBV5-1, with 9 bases identical to TRBD1. Trimming removed 4 bases from V and 10 bases from J; junction bases left unmatched: 7. CDR3 length: 13 residues. Germline V gene sequence: CDR1 SGHRS, CDR2 YFSETQ. The CDR3 region is CASSPRTGEAQYF. In DNA, the CDR3 is TGCGCCAGCAGCCCTAGGACAGGGGAAGCGCAGTATTTT.

This clone was detected only once. The V and J genes are TRBV5-1 and TRBJ2-1; 9 bases align to TRBD1. V gave up 4 bases and J gave up 4 bases; unmatched junction bases: 6. Germline lookup yields CDR1 SGHRS and CDR2 YFSETQ. This CDR3 has 15 residues. CDR3 nucleotide sequence: TGCGCCAGCAGCCCGCTGGGACAGGGTTACAATGAGCAGTTCTTC. Protein sequence: CASSPLGQGYNEQFF.

In DNA, the CDR3 is TGCGCCAGCAGCCAAGAAGGTCAGGGTATCGAGACCCAGTACTTC. This sequence encodes CASSQEGQGIETQYF. The chain couples TRBV4-1 to TRBJ2-5, with a possible D match to TRBD1 (5 bases). V lost 0 bases to trimming and J lost 5 bases, with 13 bases between them. This CDR3 has 15 residues. In germline, CDR1 is MGHRA, CDR2 YSYEKL.

V is TRBV9 and J is TRBJ2-5; 10 bases are a match to TRBD1. Germline values: CDR1 SGDLS, CDR2 YYNGEE. V was pared by 4 bases and J by 5 bases, with 17 bases of the junction left unmatched. The CDR3 is 18 amino acids. The CDR3 nucleotides read TGTGCCAGCAGCCCACTCGGACAGGGGGTTAGTGTGAAGGAGACCCAGTACTTC. This encodes CASSPLGQGVSVKETQYF.

This rearrangement joins TRBV5-5 to TRBJ1-2; no firm D call. Per the germline V gene, CDR1 is SGHKS and CDR2 is YYEKEE (reference sequence). The CDR3 has 16 residues. The V end lost 5 bases, the J end lost 4 bases, and 21 bases lay between the germline ends. In DNA form, the CDR3 reads TGTGCCAGCAGGATACATATGACCCCCTCAGGCTATGGCTACACCTTC. As protein: CASRIHMTPSGYGYTF.

This rearrangement joins TRBV25-1 to TRBJ2-1; possibly TRBD1 for D (6 bases). V dropped 6 bases and J dropped 0 bases, with 18 bases sitting between them. Germline CDR1 reads MGHDK; CDR2 reads SYGVNS. The length of the CDR3 is 17 residues. The CDR3 region has the DNA TGTGCCAGCAGGGCCCAGGGGAAGGGGAGCTCCTACAATGAGCAGTTCTTC. It translates to CASRAQGKGSSYNEQFF.

The chain recombines TRBV6-4 with TRBJ1-1; no clear D gene. CDR1 and CDR2 from the germline V gene are MRHNA and SNTAGT. Trimming cost V 6 bases and J 6 bases, with 11 bases left between them. The CDR3 is 12 residues long. CDR3 loop: CASRDPGSEAFF. The CDR3 DNA reads as TGTGCCAGCAGAGACCCGGGCTCTGAAGCTTTCTTT.

The chain is built from TRBV19 and TRBJ1-2; D remains unclear. CDR1 is LNHDA, CDR2 SQIVND, per germline (reference sequence). The CDR3 extends over 13 amino acids. V was trimmed by 3 bases and J by 2 bases, leaving 7 bases between them. CDR3 nucleotide sequence: TGTGCCAGTAGTATGTCACAGAACTATGGCTACACCTTC. It yields the protein CASSMSQNYGYTF.

This clone showed up just a few times. The V and J genes are TRBV5-6 and TRBJ1-2; D might be TRBD1 (6 bases). CDR1 is SGHDT and CDR2 is YYEEEE in the germline V gene. V shed 3 bases and J shed 4 bases, with 7 bases lying between them. The length of the CDR3 is 12 residues. The CDR3 region is CASSSDSYGYTF. CDR3 nucleotides: TGTGCCAGCAGCTCGGACAGCTATGGCTACACCTTC.

This clone showed up just a few times. The rearrangement links TRBV27 to TRBJ1-2; D is undetermined. Germline CDR1 and CDR2: MNHEY and SMNVEV (reference sequence). This CDR3 spans 15 amino acids. Trimming shortened V by 0 bases and J by 0 bases, and 8 bases separated the two germline ends. The DNA of the CDR3 is TGTGCCAGCAGTTTATCTCCAGCGACTAACTATGGCTACACCTTC. Encoded protein: CASSLSPATNYGYTF.

The DNA of the CDR3 is TGTGCCAGCAGCCAGGGACTCTGGGACGAGCAGTACTTC. The encoded protein is CASSQGLWDEQYF. The chain has TRBV5-4 and TRBJ2-7, with D tentatively TRBD2 (6 bases). The ends were cut back, 4 bases at V and 5 bases at J, with 13 bases in the middle. Germline V gene data show CDR1 as SGHNT and CDR2 as YYREEE (reference sequence). This CDR3 has 13 residues.

This sequence joins TRBV5-1 and TRBJ2-3, with D unclear. The V gene lost 0 bases and the J gene lost 0 bases, with 14 bases spanning the gap. Germline-derived CDR1 and CDR2 are SGHRS and YFSETQ. CDR3 size: 17 residues. This chain's CDR3 is CASSLGYPDPSTDTQYF. As DNA, the CDR3 is TGCGCCAGCAGCTTGGGGTATCCAGACCCTAGCACAGATACGCAGTATTTT.

The chain is built from TRBV4-1 and TRBJ2-4; TRBD1 matches 7 bases. Germline V gives CDR1 MGHRA, CDR2 YSYEKL. V dropped 5 bases and J dropped 5; count of bases not matched to a gene: 6. This CDR3 spans 14 amino acids. CDR3 DNA sequence: TGCGCCAGCAGCGACATAGACAGGGAAAACATTCAGTACTTC. This codes for CASSDIDRENIQYF.

The gene calls are TRBV18 and TRBJ2-3; D is possibly TRBD2 (5 bases). This CDR3 is built from 15 residues. Germline CDR1 reads KGHSH; CDR2 reads LQKENI. Trimming left V 2 bases short and J 2 bases short, with 11 bases between. Written as DNA, the CDR3 is TGTGCCAGCTCACCAGGAGGTACCTTCACAGATACGCAGTATTTT. Encoded protein: CASSPGGTFTDTQYF.

The chain joins TRBV19 to TRBJ1-2, with TRBD1 identical over 8 bases. The CDR3 has 14 residues. Germline CDR1 LNHDA, CDR2 SQIVND (reference sequence). With V trimmed by 3 bases and J by 7 bases, 7 bases remained unmatched. In DNA, the CDR3 is TGTGCCAGTAGTATTACCCGACAGGGGCCTGGCTACACCTTC. Its translation: CASSITRQGPGYTF.

This chain uses TRBV5-3 with TRBJ2-4, with 7 bases identical to TRBD1. TRBV5-3 is an ORF, with its function uncertain. The V and J ends lost 4 bases and 7 bases, in that order; junction bases with no gene match: 8. There are 14 residues in the CDR3. The CDR3 sequence: CARSTTEDRNIQYF. The CDR3 DNA reads as TGTGCCAGAAGCACGACCGAGGACAGGAACATTCAGTACTTC.

V usage is TRBV10-3 and J usage is TRBJ2-1; 14 nucleotides match TRBD2. The length of the CDR3 is 16 residues. Germline V gene sequence: CDR1 ENHRY, CDR2 SYGVKD. With V trimmed by 11 bases and J by 0 bases, 6 bases remained unmatched. In DNA form, the CDR3 reads TGTGCCGTGGGACTAGCGGGAGAGGTCTCCTACAATGAGCAGTTCTTC. Translating gives CAVGLAGEVSYNEQFF.

The CDR3 coding sequence is TGTGCCTGGTCAGGGGGTGTTTCACCCCTCCACTTT. This translates into CAWSGGVSPLHF. The chain carries TRBV30 and TRBJ1-6, with 7 bases identical to TRBD1. Trimming at V came to 5 bases and at J to 9 bases, leaving 4 bases not matched to a gene. Germline-derived CDR1 and CDR2 are GTSNPN and SVGIG (reference sequence). This CDR3 is built from 12 residues.

This clone has a single count. This chain connects TRBV6-1 to TRBJ2-3; TRBD2 matches at 11 bases. CDR3 length equals 17 residues. Germline V gene data show CDR1 as MNHNS and CDR2 as SASEGT. V was clipped by 2 bases and J by 3 bases; unmatched bases: 7. The CDR3 nucleotides read TGTGCCAGCAGTGAAACGCGGGCTAGCGGGAGGACAGATACGCAGTATTTT. Translation gives CASSETRASGRTDTQYF.

The chain joins TRBV18 to TRBJ1-2; possibly TRBD1 for D (6 bases). Germline lookup yields CDR1 KGHSH and CDR2 LQKENI. The CDR3 runs to 13 residues. The V end lost 2 bases, the J end lost 3 bases, and 7 bases lay between the germline ends. The DNA of the CDR3 is TGTGCCAGCTCACCAAGGACAGACTATGGCTACACCTTC. Its translation: CASSPRTDYGYTF.

The chain has TRBV4-1 and TRBJ1-5; D perhaps matches TRBD1 (5 bases). Germline CDR1 and CDR2: MGHRA and YSYEKL. Trimming removed 0 bases at V and 0 bases at J, with 15 bases between. CDR3 length: 18 amino acids. In DNA, the CDR3 is TGCGCCAGCAGCCAAGACCCCTCAGGGCCCTATAGCAATCAGCCCCAGCATTTT. Encoded protein: CASSQDPSGPYSNQPQHF.

This chain uses TRBV30 with TRBJ2-2; 10 bases fit TRBD1. After removal of 4 bases from V and 6 bases from J, the junction contained 5 bases not matched to a gene. This CDR3 is 14 amino acids long. The V gene's germline CDR1 is GTSNPN and CDR2 SVGIG (reference sequence). The CDR3 DNA is TGTGCCTGGAAGGGACAGGGGCTATCCGGGGAGCTGTTTTTT. Its translation is CAWKGQGLSGELFF.

The chain uses TRBV11-2 and TRBJ1-2; the D gene is possibly TRBD1 (5 bases). Trimming pared 1 base from V and 6 bases from J, leaving 15 bases between. From germline, CDR1 is SGHAT and CDR2 FQNNGV. The CDR3 covers 15 residues. The DNA for the CDR3 is TGTGCCAGCAGCTTAGCGCAGGGTCAGCGGAATGGCTACACCTTC. Encoded protein: CASSLAQGQRNGYTF.

CDR3 amino acids: CASSQDSSRVNQPQHF. The CDR3 DNA follows: TGTGCCAGCAGCCAAGACAGTTCCAGGGTCAATCAGCCCCAGCATTTT. The chain combines TRBV5-8 with TRBJ1-5, with D possibly matching TRBD1 (5 bases). CDR1 and CDR2 (germline): SGHTS, YDEGEE. This CDR3 is 16 amino acids long. V was cut by 4 bases and J by 3 bases, with 17 bases left in between.

The V call is TRBV19, the J call TRBJ2-2; D may be TRBD1 or TRBD2 (5 bases each). V was shortened by 6 bases and J by 0 bases, with 11 bases between the two germline ends. The germline CDR1 and CDR2 sequences are LNHDA and SQIVND (reference sequence). The CDR3 is 15 amino acids. As DNA, the CDR3 is TGTGCCAGTAGGTACGGGACGGCGAACACCGGGGAGCTGTTTTTT. Amino acids: CASRYGTANTGELFF.